This T cell receptor beta chain was retrieved from a study of blood T cell repertoires in COVID-19. Study at large: Researchers got acute and convalescent COVID-19 samples from the United States, Italy and Spain.

This CDR3 comprises 15 residues. Germline values: CDR1 SGHDT, CDR2 YYEEEE. V trimming: 2 bases; J trimming: 4 bases; junction bases outside the gene matches: 8. Here immunoSEQ multiplex PCR was the method, and the copy in TCRdb shows in-frame clones only, minus some. The repertoire consists of about 150,000 clones, with about three quarters occurring once and the leading ten covering 16%. This clone was observed a handful of times. Sequencing was carried out using peripheral blood. The receptor's source is a man in his forties or fifties with acute or convalescent COVID-19. J is TRBJ1-2 and V is TRBV5-6, with TRBD1 matching 7 bases. The CDR3 coding sequence is TGTGCCAGCAGCTTCGGTCGTCAGGGGGGCTATGGCTACACCTTC. Its protein is CASSFGRQGGYGYTF.